The clone carrying this TCR beta chain has at least ten counts. Its antigen is unidentified. The CDR3 consists of 14 residues. Trimming removed 3 bases from V and 6 bases from J; junction bases left unmatched: 5. Germline CDR1 DFQATT, CDR2 SNEGSKA (reference sequence). This sample was included in a study of neurological immune-mediated disorders. The making of cDNA relied on 5'RACE with 10-nucleotide random UMIs. Via MiXCR, TCRdb re-called the 5' RACE reads, giving one row per CDR3 protein. Among approximately 70,000 distinct CDR3 sequences listed, roughly 3.9% were seen once. Study results and limitations: Across subjects, no CDR3 amino acid sequence appeared in expanded clones of more than one subject, a finding that suggested private repertoires in all groups. The multiple sclerosis repertoire cluster was not associated with any clinical or MRI feature. When the repertoires were sorted by phylogenetic grouping, those of 18 of 34 multiple sclerosis patients ended up in one related-CDR3 cluster, a possible signature.

The TCR sequence derives from a man aged 25 to 45 with multiple sclerosis. The chain recombines TRBV20-1 with TRBJ2-3; 11 positions agree with TRBD2. Sequenced material: PBMCs. CDR3 amino acids: CSARLAGGGDTQYF. DNA of the CDR3: TGCAGTGCTAGGCTAGCGGGGGGCGGCGATACGCAGTATTTT.